This is a list of T cell receptor beta chains from one sample in a study of neoadjuvant anti-PD-1 for oral cavity cancer. The repertoire was sequenced with immunoSEQ multiplex PCR; TCRdb's copy has only in-frame clones and lacks some. In the table there are about 24,000 clones, over 20% of which are singletons. Specimen: tumor tissue, collected after nivolumab (anti-PD-1) treatment. The receptors derive from a person between 40 and 80 years old with oral cavity squamous cell carcinoma. Each CDR3 is given without its conserved first and last residue.

V gene,J gene,CDR3 protein
TRBV7-8,TRBJ2-7,ASSPMAGQSFYEQY
TRBV5-4,TRBJ2-7,ASSRLDSSYEQY
TRBV14,TRBJ2-1,ASSQDLEQWFSNEQF
TRBV11-2,TRBJ1-4,ASSLVGYNEKLF
TRBV19,TRBJ2-7,ASSIRDRDYEQY
TRBV5-6,TRBJ1-3,ASSPFSGVGNTIY
TRBV4-2,TRBJ2-1,ASSHLDNEQF
TRBV15,TRBJ2-7,ATSREALYEQY
TRBV19,TRBJ1-2,ASSETVSNSGYT
TRBV6-6,TRBJ1-5,ASGGQGIKPQH
TRBV2,TRBJ1-3,ASLRDFRMGNTIY
TRBV6-5,TRBJ2-1,ASSYSSERNEQF
TRBV2,TRBJ1-6,ASSEQERSPLH
TRBV5-6,TRBJ2-5,ASSLDQQETQY
TRBV5-1,TRBJ1-1,ASSPVRDRGEAF
TRBV11-2,TRBJ2-3,ASSLQSHTDTQY
TRBV19,TRBJ1-1,ASSFGGLGTEAF
TRBV7-3,TRBJ2-5,ASSLTGGQETQY
TRBV10-2,TRBJ1-2,ASSEIGDNYGYT
TRBV11-2,TRBJ2-7,ASSFGDNSYEQY
TRBV28,TRBJ2-5,ASSTRLVGRGQETQY
TRBV5-6,TRBJ1-5,ASSAQGSQPQH
TRBV4-2,TRBJ1-5,ASSQEPGGSSNQPQH
TRBV13,TRBJ2-7,ASSWPGTGVYEQY
TRBV13,TRBJ2-7,ASSPRFGQGVSYEQY
TRBV5-4,TRBJ1-2,ASSLGGGANYGYT
TRBV19,TRBJ2-4,ASSVRGDIQY
TRBV5-1,TRBJ2-1,ASSPNRDYNEQF
TRBV7-3,TRBJ2-2,ASSLPPGLNTGELF
TRBV5-6,TRBJ2-3,ASSLRTSGRADTQY
TRBV5-4,TRBJ2-1,ASRKDRGSYNEQF
TRBV10-3,TRBJ2-7,AIKQGARSYEQY
TRBV4-1,TRBJ2-7,ASSREPGPTIYEQY
TRBV19,TRBJ1-5,ASSTVKNQPQH
TRBV7-6,TRBJ1-1,ASSRQVNTEAF
TRBV18,TRBJ2-2,ASSQSGGLGELF
TRBV7-2,TRBJ2-2,ASSPQGSGGELF
TRBV19,TRBJ2-5,ASSRTGRETQY
TRBV6-5,TRBJ2-1,ASQGNNEQF
TRBV11-3,TRBJ2-1,ASSLDNEQF